This TCR beta chain is from a study of T-cell reconstitution after alpha-beta-depleted transplantation in children. Overall study findings and caveats: Several hundred rapidly expanded clones from non-depleted graft cells reportedly supplied alpha-beta T cells about two months post-transplant. Among T cells one year after transplant, newly produced cells accounted for most counts and diversity. At day 60, the high TCRbeta diversity found in some patients originated from recipient T cells and thymic progenitors that had survived.

For TCRbeta, the library was prepared with unique molecular identifiers. TCRdb recomputed calls from the PCR reads with MiXCR, one row per CDR3 protein. The sample holds almost 600,000 distinct CDR3 sequences, 27% seen once. Points on this clonotype: Its antigen is currently unknown.

Trimming stripped 0 bases from V and 5 bases from J, with 7 bases between. The CDR3 spans 14 residues. Germline CDR1 reads MNHEY; CDR2 reads SVGAGI. This TCR was sampled from a boy less than two years old with Wiskott-Aldrich syndrome, due to receive a stem cell transplant. The genes are TRBV6-5 and TRBJ2-2; D is undetermined. Here the sequenced sample was PBMCs, taken before TCRalphabeta/CD19-depleted stem cell transplant. For the CDR3, the DNA is TGTGCCAGCAGTTACTCGAGTCCGACCGGGGAGCTGTTTTTT. Translating gives CASSYSSPTGELFF.